Listed below are T cell receptor beta chains from one sample, sequenced in a study of T cell responses to AZD1222 COVID-19 vaccine. Sequencing was performed with immunoSEQ multiplex PCR; in TCRdb, only in-frame clones are kept and a portion is missing. Among 130,000 or so clones, roughly nine tenths were seen once, and the ten largest hold roughly 3.1%. Sequenced material: peripheral blood, taken 28 days after the second AZD1222 dose. Receptor source: an adult who received the AZD1222 COVID-19 vaccine. Each CDR3 is given with its conserved first and last residue. The D gene is left open where the match is weak. Not all rows give a size; the values are once, few, many and, for expanded clones, a class.

TRBV6-1	-	-	TRBJ2-1	TGTGCCAGCAGTGAAATGGTAGGGTTTAGCCATGAGCAGTTCTTC	CASSEMVGFSHEQFF
TRBV6-5	once	TRBD1	TRBJ2-4	TGTGCCAGCACTAGGGGGCCAGACAAAAACATTCAGTACTTC	CASTRGPDKNIQYF
TRBV18	-	-	TRBJ2-5	TGTGCCAGCTCAAGTGGGGCGTACCAAGAGACCCAGTACTTC	CASSSGAYQETQYF
TRBV30	-	-	TRBJ2-7	TGTGCCTGGAGTTTAGACCGAGCCTACGAGCAGTACTTC	CAWSLDRAYEQYF
TRBV7-2	-	TRBD1	TRBJ1-2	TGTGCCAGCAGCTTAAGAGGGGGCGAAGGCTACACCTTC	CASSLRGGEGYTF
TRBV25-1	-	-	TRBJ2-2	TGTGCCAGCAGAGCGTGGGGGGCCGGGGAGCTGTTTTTT	CASRAWGAGELFF
TRBV27	-	-	TRBJ2-3	TGTGCCAGCAGTTTATCGATGGTCGGGGCGCGAGATACGCAGTATTTT	CASSLSMVGARDTQYF
TRBV27	-	-	TRBJ2-5	TGTGCCAGCAGTTTATCGTACCAAGAGACCCAGTACTTC	CASSLSYQETQYF
TRBV3-1/TRBV3-2	once	-	TRBJ1-4	TGTGCCAGCAGCCGAGCAACTGCAACTAATGAAAAACTGTTTTTT	CASSRATATNEKLFF
TRBV9	-	TRBD2	TRBJ2-3	TGTGCCAGCAGCGTAGGGTCTAGCGGGGGGGCCTCAGATACGCAGTATTTT	CASSVGSSGGASDTQYF
TRBV30	-	TRBD1	TRBJ2-7	TGTGCCTGGAGTGCAGGGGGAAGGCAGTACTTC	CAWSAGGRQYF
TRBV6-2/TRBV6-3	-	TRBD1	TRBJ1-5	TGTGCCAGCAGTTACCTTGGGGACAGGGGATTGAGCAATCAGCCCCAGCATTTT	CASSYLGDRGLSNQPQHF
TRBV5-1	-	-	TRBJ1-1	TGCGCCAGCAGTTTTGGCGGGAACACTGAAGCTTTCTTT	CASSFGGNTEAFF
TRBV19	-	-	TRBJ1-6	TGTGCCACCCATTCGGGACGGTCGAATTCACCCCTCCACTTT	CATHSGRSNSPLHF
TRBV7-2	-	TRBD1	TRBJ2-7	TGTGCCAGCAGCTTAGGTGGGACAGGTCCCTACGAGCAGTACTTC	CASSLGGTGPYEQYF
TRBV10-3	-	TRBD1	TRBJ1-1	TGTGCCATCAGTCGACAGGGTGTGACTGAAGCTTTCTTT	CAISRQGVTEAFF
TRBV7-3	-	-	TRBJ1-2	TGTGCCAGCAGCTTAGACAATCGCTATGGCTACACCTTC	CASSLDNRYGYTF
TRBV12-3/TRBV12-4	-	-	TRBJ2-3	TGTGCCAGCAGTTTAGCAGATACGCAGTATTTT	CASSLADTQYF
TRBV7-8	-	-	TRBJ1-2	TGTGCCAGCAGTTTGGAAGGCTATGGCTACACCTTC	CASSLEGYGYTF
TRBV6-5	-	TRBD2	TRBJ2-1	TGTGCCAGCGGGAGGTCGAGCGGGGGGTACAATGAGCAGTTCTTC	CASGRSSGGYNEQFF
TRBV5-1	-	TRBD1	TRBJ2-4	TGCGCCAGCAGCTTGGGCGGACAGGGAAGAGCCAAAAACATTCAGTACTTC	CASSLGGQGRAKNIQYF
TRBV18	-	-	TRBJ2-7	TGTGCCAGCTCACCAGCTGCCAGGAGGGACGAGCAGTACTTC	CASSPAARRDEQYF
TRBV7-9	-	-	TRBJ2-1	TGTGCCAGCAGCTTAGACATGTCCAATGAGCAGTTCTTC	CASSLDMSNEQFF
TRBV11-3	-	-	TRBJ2-3	TGTGCCAGCAGCACCCGAACTGGGACAGATACGCAGTATTTT	CASSTRTGTDTQYF
TRBV9	-	-	TRBJ1-2	TGTGCCAGCAGCGGGGAAGGTGGCTACACCTTC	CASSGEGGYTF
TRBV18	once	-	TRBJ2-3	TGTGCCAGCTCACAAATCGTCGGGAGTAGCACAGATACGCAGTATTTT	CASSQIVGSSTDTQYF
TRBV5-5	-	-	TRBJ1-5	TGTGCCAGCAGCTTGGAAGGGAGGCAGCCCCAGCATTTT	CASSLEGRQPQHF
TRBV18	-	TRBD1	TRBJ1-5	TGTGCCAGCTCACCACAGGGGGCGCAGCCCCAGCATTTT	CASSPQGAQPQHF
TRBV3-1/TRBV3-2	-	-	TRBJ1-5	TGTGCCAGCAGCCAAGTATTGTATAGCAATCAGCCCCAGCATTTT	CASSQVLYSNQPQHF
TRBV30	-	-	TRBJ2-6	TGTGCCTGGAGCTCTGGGGCCAACGTCCTGACTTTC	CAWSSGANVLTF
TRBV27	once	-	TRBJ1-1	TGTGCCAGCAGTTTGGCAGGGCGTACGAACACTGAAGCTTTCTTT	CASSLAGRTNTEAFF
TRBV29-1	-	TRBD1	TRBJ2-7	TGCAGCTTTCAGGGGGCGCAGGTGTACGAGCAGTACTTC	CSFQGAQVYEQYF
TRBV2	-	-	TRBJ1-5	TGTGCCAGCAGTGGCAGCAATCAGCCCCAGCATTTT	CASSGSNQPQHF
TRBV18	-	-	TRBJ1-3	TGTGCCAGCTCCCAAATGGGGAGCTCTGGAAACACCATATATTTT	CASSQMGSSGNTIYF
TRBV7-8	-	TRBD2	TRBJ2-5	TGTGCCAGCAGCTTAGTGGGGACTAGCGGCCAAGAGACCCAGTACTTC	CASSLVGTSGQETQYF
TRBV18	-	-	TRBJ2-7	TGTGCCAGCTCACGGCAGGGAGGAGAATCTGAGCAGTACTTC	CASSRQGGESEQYF
TRBV14	-	TRBD1	TRBJ1-5	TGTGCCAGCAGTCGGACAGGGGACAATCAGCCCCAGCATTTT	CASSRTGDNQPQHF
TRBV5-1	few	-	TRBJ1-4	TGCGCCAGCAGCTTGTACCCCAGCCACGGGGAAAAACTGTTTTTT	CASSLYPSHGEKLFF
TRBV5-4	few	-	TRBJ2-7	TGTGCCAGCAGCGATGCCTACGAGCAGTACTTC	CASSDAYEQYF
TRBV25-1	-	-	TRBJ1-1	TGTGCCAGCAGTGAATGGACTGAGAACACTGAAGCTTTCTTT	CASSEWTENTEAFF
TRBV11-2	-	-	TRBJ1-1	TGTGCCAGCAGCTTGACGCCCTTTACTGAAGCTTTCTTT	CASSLTPFTEAFF
TRBV6-5	-	-	TRBJ1-2	TGTGCCAGCAAACCCGGGTCCCTGAACTATGGCTACACCTTC	CASKPGSLNYGYTF
TRBV7-9	-	-	TRBJ2-7	TGTGCCAGCAGCTTAGGGCAGAATACCTACGAGCAGTACTTC	CASSLGQNTYEQYF
TRBV2	-	-	TRBJ2-2	TGTGCCAGGGACAACTCGAACACCGGGGAGCTGTTTTTT	CARDNSNTGELFF
TRBV19	-	-	TRBJ1-4	TGTGCCAGTAGTCCCATGCGGGCGGATGAAAAACTGTTTTTT	CASSPMRADEKLFF
TRBV6-4	-	TRBD1	TRBJ1-2	TGTGCCAGCAGTGGGGACAGAAACTATGGCTACACCTTC	CASSGDRNYGYTF
TRBV4-1	few	-	TRBJ2-7	TGCGCCAGCAGCCATCCCGGTCGGGGAAGCTCCTACGAGCAGTACTTC	CASSHPGRGSSYEQYF
TRBV28	few	-	TRBJ1-2	TGTGCCAGCAGTCCAGGTGGCCCTAACTATGGCTACACCTTC	CASSPGGPNYGYTF